This T cell receptor (beta chain) derives from a study of T-cell memory formation after mild COVID-19. Background on the study: Largely donor-specific TCR clusters were found.

Study results and caveats: Specificity for SARS-CoV-2 was not confirmed among the second-wave clones peaking on day 37.

TCRdb analysed the 5' RACE reads with MiXCR anew, one entry per CDR3 protein. The sample yields 200,000 to 300,000 distinct CDR3 sequences, 7.5% to 10% seen once. This clonotype was counted a few times. Its antigen remains unidentified. What was sequenced was PBMCs or a T cell subset sorted from them (not recorded which). This TCR came from a young man who had mild COVID-19 (a few samples of this study predate the infection). Cell type and time point are not known.

Here the CDR3 reads CASSYSGTVDEKLFF. The CDR3 bases are TGCGCCAGCAGCTATTCCGGGACGGTCGACGAAAAACTGTTTTTT. The V and J genes are TRBV5-1 and TRBJ1-4; the D gene is possibly TRBD1 (5 bases). The germline V and J ends were trimmed by 3 bases and 8 bases, with 17 bases remaining between them. CDR1 and CDR2 (germline): SGHRS, YFSETQ. The CDR3 totals 15 residues.